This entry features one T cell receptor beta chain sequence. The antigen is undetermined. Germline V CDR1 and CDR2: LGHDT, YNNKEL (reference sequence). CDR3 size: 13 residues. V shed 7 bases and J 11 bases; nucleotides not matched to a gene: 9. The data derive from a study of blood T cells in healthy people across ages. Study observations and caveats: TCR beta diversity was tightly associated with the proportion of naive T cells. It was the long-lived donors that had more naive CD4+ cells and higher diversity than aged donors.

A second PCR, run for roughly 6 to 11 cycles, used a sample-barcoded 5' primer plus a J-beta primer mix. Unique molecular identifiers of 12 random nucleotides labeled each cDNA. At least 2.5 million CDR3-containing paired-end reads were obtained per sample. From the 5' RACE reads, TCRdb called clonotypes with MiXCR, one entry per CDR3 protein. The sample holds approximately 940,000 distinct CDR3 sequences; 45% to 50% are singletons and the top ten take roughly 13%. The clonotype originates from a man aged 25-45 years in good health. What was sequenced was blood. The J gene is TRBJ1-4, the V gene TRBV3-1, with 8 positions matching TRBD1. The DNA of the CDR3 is TGTGCCAGCAAGCTAGACAGGGGCGGGAAACTGTTTTTT. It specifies CASKLDRGGKLFF.